In this sample, the clone carrying this T cell receptor (beta chain) turned up a few times. The antigen remains unidentified. This sample stems from a study of CD8 T cells in ankylosing spondylitis. Study-level findings and limits: Some motif variants were previously reported in reactive arthritis synovial fluid and blood. Disease-linked clones bore a CD8+ phenotype, appearing relatively rarely in peripheral blood. In ankylosing spondylitis patients, matched synovial fluid reportedly showed significant enrichment of disease-linked clones. There was a TCR beta motif, made of eight highly homologous variants, that appeared characteristic of ankylosing spondylitis blood.

The CDR3 runs 16 residues. In germline, CDR1 is KGHSH, CDR2 LQKENI. With 4 bases removed from V and 0 bases from J, the gap between germline ends came to 16 bases. Quantitative 5'-RACE with molecular barcodes generated TCR beta libraries. TCRdb independently ran MiXCR on the 5' RACE reads; one entry per CDR3 protein. The sample lists 670,000 or so distinct CDR3 sequences, roughly 19% occurring once. V is TRBV18 and J is TRBJ2-7; D is possibly TRBD2 (6 bases). The sequence was collected from a male donor with ankylosing spondylitis. The sample comprised blood, either unsorted or a sorted T cell fraction (not recorded which). CDR3 DNA sequence: TGTGCCAGCTCACGCTTAATTAGCGGTTACTCCTACGAGCAGTACTTC. This translates into CASSRLISGYSYEQYF.